This is a list of T cell receptor beta chains from one sample in a study of T-cell reconstitution after alpha-beta-depleted transplantation in children. TCRdb re-derived calls from the PCR reads in MiXCR, one entry per CDR3 protein. The sample contains about 270,000 distinct CDR3 sequences, around 9.6% of which appear only once. The material sequenced was PBMCs from the stem cell graft donor, taken from the stem cell graft. The receptor source for this set is a human donor who donated a stem cell graft to a child with SCID. CDR3s include the opening cysteine and the closing phenylalanine or tryptophan. A D gene is named only where the DNA matches it firmly. Size tells how often a clone was seen (once, few, many) or the class of an expanded clone, and some rows leave it out.

size	D	V	J	CDR3	DNA
NA	NA	TRBV2	TRBJ2-7	CASKAGGQYEQYF	TGTGCCAGCAAGGCAGGGGGGCAGTACGAGCAGTACTTC
NA	NA	TRBV9	TRBJ2-3	CASSVDLAPGVGTDTQYF	TGTGCCAGCAGCGTAGATCTAGCGCCGGGGGTGGGCACAGATACGCAGTATTTT
NA	NA	TRBV12-3/TRBV12-4	TRBJ1-3	CASSLVQTNTIYF	TGTGCCAGCAGTTTGGTTCAGACAAACACCATATATTTT
NA	NA	TRBV7-2	TRBJ2-5	CASSLVPRQETQYF	TGTGCCAGCAGCTTAGTTCCCCGTCAGGAGACCCAGTACTTC
few	NA	TRBV12-3/TRBV12-4	TRBJ1-5	CASSFKEGQPQHF	TGTGCCAGCAGTTTTAAGGAGGGACAGCCCCAGCATTTT
few	NA	TRBV12-3/TRBV12-4	TRBJ2-4	CASSRPPAKNIQYF	TGTGCCAGCAGCAGACCGCCAGCCAAAAACATTCAGTACTTC
few	NA	TRBV20-1	TRBJ2-7	CSASTPDLIEQYF	TGCAGTGCTAGCACGCCCGATTTGATCGAGCAGTACTTC
many	NA	TRBV3-1	TRBJ2-4	CASSQAAGIQYF	TGTGCCAGCAGCCAAGCAGCCGGCATTCAGTACTTC
many	NA	TRBV6-5	TRBJ2-2	CASSPGVPGLHDTGELFF	TGTGCCAGCAGTCCTGGTGTCCCGGGTCTTCATGACACCGGGGAGCTGTTTTTT
few	NA	TRBV11-2	TRBJ2-2	CASSFDPLEVATGELFF	TGTGCCAGCAGCTTCGATCCACTAGAAGTAGCCACCGGGGAGCTGTTTTTT
NA	NA	TRBV7-9	TRBJ1-1	CASSLGAANTEAFF	TGTGCCAGCAGCCTGGGGGCAGCGAACACTGAAGCTTTCTTT
few	NA	TRBV12-5	TRBJ2-2	CASGLVVGPTGELFF	TGTGCTAGTGGTTTGGTAGTGGGCCCCACCGGGGAGCTGTTTTTT
once	TRBD1	TRBV7-9	TRBJ1-1	CASSLGLVGTGYTEAFF	TGTGCCAGCAGCTTAGGTCTGGTTGGGACAGGGTACACTGAAGCTTTCTTT
many	NA	TRBV25-1	TRBJ2-2	CASEGDSSRRWPTGELFF	TGTGCCAGCGAGGGGGACTCTTCACGTCGGTGGCCCACCGGGGAGCTGTTTTTT
NA	TRBD2	TRBV3-1	TRBJ2-7	CASSQDWSSGPYEQYF	TGTGCCAGCAGCCAAGATTGGTCTAGCGGTCCCTACGAGCAGTACTTC
many	NA	TRBV4-1	TRBJ1-6	CASSQGPVGGSPLHF	TGCGCCAGCAGCCAAGGACCCGTTGGGGGCTCACCCCTCCACTTT
few	NA	TRBV5-1	TRBJ2-7	CASSLDGGDEQYF	TGCGCCAGCAGCTTGGATGGAGGGGACGAGCAGTACTTC
many	NA	TRBV2	TRBJ1-4	CASSVMGKLFF	TGTGCCAGCAGTGTGATGGGCAAACTGTTTTTT
many	NA	TRBV4-1	TRBJ2-7	CASSERDRLTYEQYF	TGCGCCAGCAGCGAGCGGGACAGGCTGACCTACGAGCAGTACTTC
NA	NA	TRBV20-1	TRBJ2-2	CSARTGGGTGELFF	TGCAGTGCTAGGACCGGGGGCGGTACCGGGGAGCTGTTTTTT
many	TRBD1	TRBV4-2	TRBJ1-2	CASSQDLWAGTGEFGYTF	TGTGCCAGCAGCCAAGATCTTTGGGCCGGGACAGGGGAATTTGGCTACACCTTC
NA	NA	TRBV5-1	TRBJ2-1	CASSLRYRVRKSYNEQFF	TGCGCCAGCAGCTTGAGGTACAGGGTAAGGAAGTCCTACAATGAGCAGTTCTTC
few	NA	TRBV5-1	TRBJ1-2	CASSPDSGTYYGYTF	TGCGCCAGCAGCCCGGATTCCGGGACCTACTATGGCTACACCTTC
NA	TRBD1	TRBV7-9	TRBJ2-5	CASSSPYRGQETQYF	TGTGCCAGCAGCTCCCCCTACAGGGGGCAGGAGACCCAGTACTTC
many	NA	TRBV4-2	TRBJ1-1	CASSQEAGRAFF	TGTGCCAGCAGCCAAGAGGCAGGCAGGGCTTTCTTT
few	NA	TRBV5-1	TRBJ2-2	CASSFSGTNTGELFF	TGCGCCAGCAGCTTTAGCGGAACGAACACCGGGGAGCTGTTTTTT
few	TRBD1	TRBV29-1	TRBJ2-1	CSVFRGHEQFF	TGCAGCGTATTCAGGGGGCATGAGCAGTTCTTC
few	NA	TRBV12-3/TRBV12-4	TRBJ2-2	CASGEQVTGELFF	TGTGCCAGCGGTGAACAGGTCACCGGGGAGCTGTTTTTT
NA	TRBD2	TRBV9	TRBJ2-3	CASSAEGGGSTDTQYF	TGTGCCAGCAGCGCCGAAGGCGGGGGGAGCACAGATACGCAGTATTTT
NA	NA	TRBV11-2	TRBJ2-5	CASSFRGARETQYF	TGTGCCAGCAGCTTTCGGGGGGCGCGAGAGACCCAGTACTTC
NA	NA	TRBV20-1	TRBJ1-1	CSASKPTEAFF	TGCAGTGCTAGTAAGCCCACTGAAGCTTTCTTT
many	NA	TRBV12-3/TRBV12-4	TRBJ2-2	CASSLYRDGELFF	TGTGCCAGCAGTTTGTACAGGGACGGGGAGCTGTTTTTT
NA	TRBD2	TRBV6-2/TRBV6-3	TRBJ2-5	CASSSLSGGLEETQYF	TGTGCCAGCAGTTCACTCTCGGGGGGGCTTGAAGAGACCCAGTACTTC
few	NA	TRBV6-5	TRBJ1-6	CASSYEGDLGNNSPLHF	TGTGCCAGCAGTTACGAAGGGGACCTTGGAAATAATTCACCCCTCCACTTT
few	TRBD2	TRBV7-8	TRBJ2-1	CASSSLSGGPTSYNEQFF	TGTGCCAGCAGTTCTCTTAGCGGGGGGCCGACCTCCTACAATGAGCAGTTCTTC
few	NA	TRBV5-1	TRBJ2-7	CASSLVLDRAYEQYF	TGCGCCAGCAGCTTGGTTCTGGACAGAGCCTACGAGCAGTACTTC
few	NA	TRBV11-2	TRBJ2-7	CASSLGLRGLSYEQYF	TGTGCCAGCAGCTTAGGGCTTCGGGGGCTCTCCTACGAGCAGTACTTC
many	TRBD1	TRBV12-3/TRBV12-4	TRBJ2-1	CASTYQGVAYNEQFF	TGTGCCAGCACATATCAGGGGGTAGCCTACAATGAGCAGTTCTTC
few	TRBD1	TRBV6-5	TRBJ1-2	CASSYSHNGGGYYGYTF	TGTGCCAGCAGTTACTCCCACAACGGAGGGGGCTACTATGGCTACACCTTC
NA	NA	TRBV7-7	TRBJ2-3	CASSLGGPRTDTQYF	TGTGCTAGCAGCTTGGGGGGGCCTCGCACAGATACGCAGTATTTT
few	NA	TRBV20-1	TRBJ2-3	CSASPGEGTDTQYF	TGCAGTGCTAGTCCGGGGGAGGGCACAGATACGCAGTATTTT
NA	TRBD1	TRBV10-3	TRBJ1-2	CAISWTGGSDGYTF	TGTGCCATCAGTTGGACAGGGGGGAGTGATGGCTACACCTTC
NA	NA	TRBV5-1	TRBJ1-1	CASSLAGTENTEAFF	TGCGCCAGCAGCTTGGCCGGAACAGAGAACACTGAAGCTTTCTTT
many	NA	TRBV12-3/TRBV12-4	TRBJ2-4	CASSLAVGGIQYF	TGTGCCAGCAGTTTAGCAGTCGGAGGAATTCAGTACTTC